A selection of T cell receptor beta chains follows, all from one sample in a study of OX40 agonist ivuxolimab in advanced cancers. Only in-frame clones appear in the TCRdb table, and some are missing; sequencing was by immunoSEQ multiplex PCR. The table has 25,000 to 35,000 clones, approximately 84% seen once. Sequences were derived from CD4+ or CD8+ T cells sorted from blood, sampled in a trial of the OX40 agonist ivuxolimab. All receptors come from an adult with an advanced solid tumor such as melanoma, head and neck, liver or kidney cancer. CDR3s include the opening cysteine and the closing phenylalanine or tryptophan. The D gene is left open where the match is weak. Only some rows state a clone size, as once, few, many or a class for expanded clones.

j_gene: TRBJ2-2
abundance: .
d_gene: TRBD1
v_gene: TRBV5-6
CDR3nt: TGTGCCAGCAGAGGACAGGGCTCGAACACCGGGGAGCTGTTTTTT
CDR3aa: CASRGQGSNTGELFF

j_gene: TRBJ1-1
abundance: few
d_gene: .
v_gene: TRBV7-9
CDR3nt: TGTGCCAGCAGCGCTGCACAGGGGAACACTGAAGCTTTCTTT
CDR3aa: CASSAAQGNTEAFF

j_gene: TRBJ2-7
abundance: few
d_gene: TRBD2
v_gene: TRBV7-9
CDR3nt: TGTGCCAGCAGCTGGGGGGGGAACACCTACGAGCAGTACTTC
CDR3aa: CASSWGGNTYEQYF

j_gene: TRBJ1-4
abundance: .
d_gene: TRBD1
v_gene: TRBV5-1
CDR3nt: TGCGCCAGCAGCTTACAGGGGGCATATAATGAAAAACTGTTTTTT
CDR3aa: CASSLQGAYNEKLFF

j_gene: TRBJ2-1
abundance: .
d_gene: .
v_gene: TRBV6-5
CDR3nt: TGTGCCAGCAGTTCAACCTCCAGGGGCCGGGAGCAGTTCTTC
CDR3aa: CASSSTSRGREQFF

j_gene: TRBJ2-2
abundance: .
d_gene: .
v_gene: TRBV7-6
CDR3nt: TGTGCCAGCAGCTTAGAGGCAGCAAACACCGGGGAGCTGTTTTTT
CDR3aa: CASSLEAANTGELFF

j_gene: TRBJ1-2
abundance: .
d_gene: .
v_gene: TRBV5-1
CDR3nt: TGCGCCAGCAGCTACGAGGAAGGGATTGATGGCTACACCTTC
CDR3aa: CASSYEEGIDGYTF

j_gene: TRBJ1-1
abundance: few
d_gene: .
v_gene: TRBV7-2
CDR3nt: TGTGCCAGCAGCTTTAAGGGGAGCGACACTGAAGCTTTCTTT
CDR3aa: CASSFKGSDTEAFF

j_gene: TRBJ1-2
abundance: .
d_gene: .
v_gene: TRBV6-5
CDR3nt: TGTGCCAGCGTCGGGGGCGCAAGGGGCTACACCTTC
CDR3aa: CASVGGARGYTF

j_gene: TRBJ2-7
abundance: .
d_gene: TRBD1
v_gene: TRBV5-1
CDR3nt: TGCGCCAGCAGCGCTACGGGGACAGCAGACTACGAGCAGTACTTC
CDR3aa: CASSATGTADYEQYF

j_gene: TRBJ2-5
abundance: .
d_gene: .
v_gene: TRBV2
CDR3nt: TGTGCCAGCAGTGAATCACGTCAGGGGTTTTCAGAGACCCAGTACTTC
CDR3aa: CASSESRQGFSETQYF

j_gene: TRBJ2-5
abundance: .
d_gene: TRBD1
v_gene: TRBV30
CDR3nt: TGTGCCTGGAGTCCGGACCGGGACAGGGCGGAGACCCAGTACTTC
CDR3aa: CAWSPDRDRAETQYF

j_gene: TRBJ1-2
abundance: few
d_gene: .
v_gene: TRBV21-1
CDR3nt: TGTGCCAGCAGCAAGAGGGGTCATAACTATGGCTACACCTTC
CDR3aa: CASSKRGHNYGYTF

j_gene: TRBJ1-5
abundance: .
d_gene: .
v_gene: TRBV6-5
CDR3nt: TGTGCCAGCAGTTATTCTATTGGTGTCAATCAGCCCCAGCATTTT
CDR3aa: CASSYSIGVNQPQHF

j_gene: TRBJ2-3
abundance: .
d_gene: .
v_gene: TRBV13
CDR3nt: TGTGCCAGCAGCTTATGGGAGGACTTATCCGAAGATACGCAGTATTTT
CDR3aa: CASSLWEDLSEDTQYF

j_gene: TRBJ1-1
abundance: .
d_gene: .
v_gene: TRBV6-1
CDR3nt: TGTGCCAGCAGGAGGGGGGGGGCAAGGGACACTGAAGCTTTCTTT
CDR3aa: CASRRGGARDTEAFF

j_gene: TRBJ2-2
abundance: .
d_gene: TRBD1
v_gene: TRBV7-2
CDR3nt: TGTGCCAGCAGCGCGAGGACAGGGGGAACCGGGGAGCTGTTTTTT
CDR3aa: CASSARTGGTGELFF

j_gene: TRBJ2-5
abundance: .
d_gene: .
v_gene: TRBV13
CDR3nt: TGTGCCAGCAGCCCAGAAATGAGGGGGACGAAGAGCACCCAGTACTTC
CDR3aa: CASSPEMRGTKSTQYF

j_gene: TRBJ1-1
abundance: .
d_gene: TRBD1
v_gene: TRBV15
CDR3nt: TGTGCCACCAGCAGGGGACAGGGGGGAATGAACACTGAAGCTTTCTTT
CDR3aa: CATSRGQGGMNTEAFF

j_gene: TRBJ2-7
abundance: .
d_gene: TRBD1
v_gene: TRBV4-1
CDR3nt: TGCGCCAGCAGCCTGAGCGGCGGGACAGGGGGTTACGAGCAGTACTTC
CDR3aa: CASSLSGGTGGYEQYF

j_gene: TRBJ1-2
abundance: .
d_gene: .
v_gene: TRBV7-9
CDR3nt: TGTGCCAGCAGCCCAGGGTTAGGCTACACCTTC
CDR3aa: CASSPGLGYTF

j_gene: TRBJ2-3
abundance: .
d_gene: TRBD2
v_gene: TRBV11-2
CDR3nt: TGTGCCAGCAGCACTCCAGCGGGACTCCTCACAGATACGCAGTATTTT
CDR3aa: CASSTPAGLLTDTQYF

j_gene: TRBJ1-5
abundance: .
d_gene: .
v_gene: TRBV5-1
CDR3nt: TGCGCCAGCAGCTTGGGGACAGCTAATCAGCCCCAGCATTTT
CDR3aa: CASSLGTANQPQHF

j_gene: TRBJ2-3
abundance: .
d_gene: TRBD2
v_gene: TRBV7-6
CDR3nt: TGTGCCAGCAGCCCGGTGGGGGGGGATAGCACAGATACGCAGTATTTT
CDR3aa: CASSPVGGDSTDTQYF

j_gene: TRBJ1-2
abundance: .
d_gene: TRBD1
v_gene: TRBV5-6
CDR3nt: TGTGCCAGCAGCGCACTCAGGGGGAGTAACTATGGCTACACCTTC
CDR3aa: CASSALRGSNYGYTF

j_gene: TRBJ2-3
abundance: .
d_gene: TRBD2
v_gene: TRBV7-8
CDR3nt: TGTGCCAGCAGCTTAGTCCCAGCGGGGGGGTTCACAGATACGCAGTATTTT
CDR3aa: CASSLVPAGGFTDTQYF

j_gene: TRBJ2-6
abundance: .
d_gene: .
v_gene: TRBV4-1
CDR3nt: TGCGCCAGCAGCCAAGAAGGGGCAGGTCCCCACTCTGGGGCCAACGTCCTGACTTTC
CDR3aa: CASSQEGAGPHSGANVLTF

j_gene: TRBJ2-7
abundance: once
d_gene: TRBD2
v_gene: TRBV27
CDR3nt: TGTGCCAGCAGTTCCCGGGAGGGTATCTACGAGCAGTACTTC
CDR3aa: CASSSREGIYEQYF

j_gene: TRBJ2-7
abundance: .
d_gene: TRBD2
v_gene: TRBV7-9
CDR3nt: TGTGCCAGCAGCCCTAGAAAGGCGGGGGGCTACGAGCAGTACTTC
CDR3aa: CASSPRKAGGYEQYF

j_gene: TRBJ2-1
abundance: .
d_gene: TRBD2
v_gene: TRBV27
CDR3nt: TGTGCCAGCAGTGGGACTATAAATGAGCAGTTCTTC
CDR3aa: CASSGTINEQFF

j_gene: TRBJ1-2
abundance: .
d_gene: .
v_gene: TRBV6-5
CDR3nt: TGTGCCAGCAGTTACACTTCGAACTATGGCTACACCTTC
CDR3aa: CASSYTSNYGYTF

j_gene: TRBJ1-3
abundance: .
d_gene: .
v_gene: TRBV7-6
CDR3nt: TGTGCCAGCAGCTTCAGTGTATTTGGAAACACCATATATTTT
CDR3aa: CASSFSVFGNTIYF

j_gene: TRBJ1-1
abundance: .
d_gene: .
v_gene: TRBV9
CDR3nt: TGTGCCAGCAGCGTAGATTGGCTTTACACTGAAGCTTTCTTT
CDR3aa: CASSVDWLYTEAFF

j_gene: TRBJ1-1
abundance: .
d_gene: .
v_gene: TRBV7-9
CDR3nt: TGTGCCAGCAGCTTGGGTAGTGAAGCTTTCTTT
CDR3aa: CASSLGSEAFF

j_gene: TRBJ1-4
abundance: .
d_gene: .
v_gene: TRBV5-8
CDR3nt: TGTGCCAGCAGCTTGGGATGGGGGAATGAAAAACTGTTTTTT
CDR3aa: CASSLGWGNEKLFF

j_gene: TRBJ1-1
abundance: few
d_gene: .
v_gene: TRBV7-9
CDR3nt: TGTGCCAGCAGCTTAGTACACGACAGCCCCCACACTGAAGCTTTCTTT
CDR3aa: CASSLVHDSPHTEAFF

j_gene: TRBJ2-2
abundance: .
d_gene: .
v_gene: TRBV5-1
CDR3nt: TGCGCCAGCAGCTTGCCTAGCGTCACCGGGGAGCTGTTTTTT
CDR3aa: CASSLPSVTGELFF

j_gene: TRBJ2-3
abundance: .
d_gene: .
v_gene: TRBV9
CDR3nt: TGTGCCAGCAGCTCGAGCGGAGTTAGCACAGATACGCAGTATTTT
CDR3aa: CASSSSGVSTDTQYF

j_gene: TRBJ2-1
abundance: .
d_gene: .
v_gene: TRBV6-5
CDR3nt: TGTGCCAGCAGTTACGGCCCCTACAATGAGCAGTTCTTC
CDR3aa: CASSYGPYNEQFF

j_gene: TRBJ2-5
abundance: .
d_gene: TRBD2
v_gene: TRBV7-6
CDR3nt: TGTGCCAGCAGCTCCGTGCCGCTAGCGGGGATGCACCAAGAGACCCAGTACTTC
CDR3aa: CASSSVPLAGMHQETQYF

j_gene: TRBJ2-1
abundance: .
d_gene: .
v_gene: TRBV5-1
CDR3nt: TGCGCCAGCAGCTTGCGGGCTAGCAGAATTTACAATGAGCAGTTCTTC
CDR3aa: CASSLRASRIYNEQFF

j_gene: TRBJ2-5
abundance: .
d_gene: TRBD2
v_gene: TRBV4-1
CDR3nt: TGCGCCAGCAGCCTCCTAGCGGGAGGGCCGGGGCAAGAGACCCAGTACTTC
CDR3aa: CASSLLAGGPGQETQYF

j_gene: TRBJ2-1
abundance: .
d_gene: .
v_gene: TRBV27
CDR3nt: TGTGCCAGCAGTTTAGCGGGTAGCTCCTACAATGAGCAGTTCTTC
CDR3aa: CASSLAGSSYNEQFF

j_gene: TRBJ1-2
abundance: once
d_gene: .
v_gene: TRBV28
CDR3nt: TGTGCCAGCAGTTTTGGACGGAGATATGGCTACACCTTC
CDR3aa: CASSFGRRYGYTF

j_gene: TRBJ2-7
abundance: .
d_gene: .
v_gene: TRBV6-1
CDR3nt: TGTGCCAGCAGTGATGGGCCTGCCTACGAGCAGTACTTC
CDR3aa: CASSDGPAYEQYF

j_gene: TRBJ2-6
abundance: .
d_gene: TRBD2
v_gene: TRBV4-2
CDR3nt: TGTGCCAGCAGCCCCCGCCAGGCGGGGGCTGGGGCCAACGTCCTGACTTTC
CDR3aa: CASSPRQAGAGANVLTF

j_gene: TRBJ2-3
abundance: .
d_gene: .
v_gene: TRBV29-1
CDR3nt: TGCAGCCCGCCGCGGCCGCCAGATACGCAGTATTTT
CDR3aa: CSPPRPPDTQYF

j_gene: TRBJ1-2
abundance: .
d_gene: .
v_gene: TRBV5-6
CDR3nt: TGTGCCAGCAGCTTGGGTCAGCCCTATGGCTACACCTTC
CDR3aa: CASSLGQPYGYTF

j_gene: TRBJ1-2
abundance: .
d_gene: .
v_gene: TRBV7-9
CDR3nt: TGTGCCAGCAGCCCTCCCCTCGGGAGCACCTATGGCTACACCTTC
CDR3aa: CASSPPLGSTYGYTF

j_gene: TRBJ1-1
abundance: .
d_gene: .
v_gene: TRBV4-1
CDR3nt: TGCGCCAGCAGCCAAGGGACATTTGAAGCTTTCTTT
CDR3aa: CASSQGTFEAFF

j_gene: TRBJ2-2
abundance: .
d_gene: .
v_gene: TRBV9
CDR3nt: TGTGCCAGCGGGGTGGGAGTGAACACCGGGGAGCTGTTTTTT
CDR3aa: CASGVGVNTGELFF

j_gene: TRBJ2-1
abundance: .
d_gene: TRBD2
v_gene: TRBV19
CDR3nt: TGTGCCAGTAGTATTGTGGCGGGAGACTACAATGAGCAGTTCTTC
CDR3aa: CASSIVAGDYNEQFF

j_gene: TRBJ1-2
abundance: .
d_gene: TRBD1
v_gene: TRBV6-1
CDR3nt: TGTGCCAGCAGGCCCGAGGAGACAGGGGGTTATGGCTACACCTTC
CDR3aa: CASRPEETGGYGYTF

j_gene: TRBJ1-2
abundance: .
d_gene: .
v_gene: TRBV6-5
CDR3nt: TGTGCCAGCAGTTACATGGAGGTCGACTATGGCTACACCTTC
CDR3aa: CASSYMEVDYGYTF

j_gene: TRBJ1-5
abundance: .
d_gene: TRBD1
v_gene: TRBV7-8
CDR3nt: TGTGCCAGCAGCTTGGTAGGGGGCGGCAATCAGCCCCAGCATTTT
CDR3aa: CASSLVGGGNQPQHF